This is a list of T cell receptor beta chains from one sample in a study of OX40 agonist ivuxolimab in advanced cancers. Clones were sequenced by immunoSEQ multiplex PCR, and TCRdb holds only the in-frame ones, with some missing. The sample has 80,000 to 100,000 clones; around 90% are singletons. The sequencing here drew on CD4+ or CD8+ T cells sorted from blood, taken in a trial of the OX40 agonist ivuxolimab. These TCRs come from an adult with an advanced solid tumor such as melanoma, head and neck, liver or kidney cancer. Each CDR3 is given with its conserved first and last residue. Each record gives: J gene, V gene, clone size, D gene, CDR3 protein, CDR3 DNA. D genes are given only for firm matches. Expanded clones are given a class, and other clones once, few, many or no size at all.

J gene: TRBJ2-1; V gene: TRBV30; clone size: .; D gene: .; CDR3 protein: CAWSVWELEFF; CDR3 DNA: TGTGCCTGGAGTGTCTGGGAGTTGGAGTTCTTC
J gene: TRBJ1-6; V gene: TRBV7-3; clone size: once; D gene: TRBD1; CDR3 protein: CASSLDRGNSPLHF; CDR3 DNA: TGTGCCAGCAGCCTCGACAGGGGTAATTCACCCCTCCACTTT
J gene: TRBJ2-3; V gene: TRBV9; clone size: .; D gene: TRBD2; CDR3 protein: CASSVGTNTDTQYF; CDR3 DNA: TGTGCCAGCAGCGTCGGGACTAACACAGATACGCAGTATTTT
J gene: TRBJ2-2; V gene: TRBV9; clone size: .; D gene: .; CDR3 protein: CASSVGGTSGELFF; CDR3 DNA: TGTGCCAGCAGCGTAGGGGGGACCTCCGGGGAGCTGTTTTTT
J gene: TRBJ2-2; V gene: TRBV27; clone size: .; D gene: .; CDR3 protein: CASSFLSGSIGELFF; CDR3 DNA: TGTGCCAGCAGTTTCCTCAGCGGAAGCATCGGGGAGCTGTTTTTT
J gene: TRBJ2-2; V gene: TRBV5-5; clone size: .; D gene: .; CDR3 protein: CASSFKAGRDTGELFF; CDR3 DNA: TGTGCCAGCAGCTTTAAGGCAGGGAGAGACACCGGGGAGCTGTTTTTT
J gene: TRBJ2-2; V gene: TRBV5-1; clone size: .; D gene: .; CDR3 protein: CASSLSDMNTGELFF; CDR3 DNA: TGCGCCAGCAGCTTGAGCGATATGAACACCGGGGAACTGTTTTTT
J gene: TRBJ2-7; V gene: TRBV6-5; clone size: .; D gene: TRBD1; CDR3 protein: CASSFAGTGRRQYF; CDR3 DNA: TGTGCCAGCAGTTTCGCCGGGACAGGGCGTAGGCAGTACTTC
J gene: TRBJ2-1; V gene: TRBV7-7; clone size: .; D gene: TRBD1; CDR3 protein: CASSLDRGNEQFF; CDR3 DNA: TGTGCTAGTAGCCTTGACAGGGGAAATGAGCAGTTCTTC
J gene: TRBJ2-7; V gene: TRBV5-4; clone size: once; D gene: .; CDR3 protein: CASSPVPGYNHEQYF; CDR3 DNA: TGTGCCAGCAGCCCCGTCCCAGGCTACAACCACGAGCAGTACTTC
J gene: TRBJ1-1; V gene: TRBV7-6; clone size: .; D gene: .; CDR3 protein: CASSLGYIRATEAFF; CDR3 DNA: TGTGCCAGCAGCTTAGGTTATATCCGGGCGACTGAAGCTTTCTTT
J gene: TRBJ1-5; V gene: TRBV7-9; clone size: .; D gene: .; CDR3 protein: CASSLAADNQPQHF; CDR3 DNA: TGTGCCAGCAGCTTAGCGGCAGACAATCAGCCCCAGCATTTT
J gene: TRBJ2-1; V gene: TRBV5-1; clone size: .; D gene: TRBD2; CDR3 protein: CASSLELAGGRNEQFF; CDR3 DNA: TGCGCCAGCAGCTTGGAGCTAGCGGGAGGGCGGAATGAGCAGTTCTTC
J gene: TRBJ1-4; V gene: TRBV19; clone size: .; D gene: TRBD1; CDR3 protein: CASRGQGGTNEKLFF; CDR3 DNA: TGTGCCAGTAGAGGACAGGGGGGAACTAATGAAAAACTGTTTTTT
J gene: TRBJ2-2; V gene: TRBV19; clone size: .; D gene: .; CDR3 protein: CASSIGSANTGELFF; CDR3 DNA: TGTGCCAGTAGTATAGGGTCCGCGAACACCGGGGAGCTGTTTTTT
J gene: TRBJ1-4; V gene: TRBV29-1; clone size: few; D gene: TRBD1; CDR3 protein: CSVVGGDRGTGKLFF; CDR3 DNA: TGCAGCGTTGTTGGAGGGGACAGGGGAACTGGGAAACTGTTTTTT
J gene: TRBJ2-7; V gene: TRBV4-3; clone size: .; D gene: .; CDR3 protein: CASTGDWPYEQYF; CDR3 DNA: TGCGCCAGCACGGGGGACTGGCCTTACGAGCAGTACTTC
J gene: TRBJ2-7; V gene: TRBV6-1; clone size: .; D gene: TRBD1; CDR3 protein: CASSERAGGSYEQYF; CDR3 DNA: TGTGCCAGCAGTGAACGGGCAGGGGGCTCCTACGAGCAGTACTTC
J gene: TRBJ2-3; V gene: TRBV29-1; clone size: .; D gene: .; CDR3 protein: CSVGRGSTDTQYF; CDR3 DNA: TGCAGCGTCGGACGGGGGAGTACAGATACGCAGTATTTT
J gene: TRBJ2-1; V gene: TRBV28; clone size: .; D gene: TRBD1; CDR3 protein: CASRDTGDHNEQFF; CDR3 DNA: TGTGCCAGCAGGGACACAGGGGACCACAATGAGCAGTTCTTC
J gene: TRBJ2-2; V gene: TRBV7-2; clone size: .; D gene: TRBD2; CDR3 protein: CASSPAFSGSRELFF; CDR3 DNA: TGTGCCAGCAGCCCTGCCTTTAGCGGGAGCCGGGAGCTGTTTTTT
J gene: TRBJ2-3; V gene: TRBV19; clone size: .; D gene: TRBD2; CDR3 protein: CASSMTSGGRDTQYF; CDR3 DNA: TGTGCCAGTAGTATGACTAGCGGCGGGCGAGATACGCAGTATTTT
J gene: TRBJ2-7; V gene: TRBV5-4; clone size: .; D gene: TRBD2; CDR3 protein: CASSPYSGMGSYEQYF; CDR3 DNA: TGTGCCAGCAGCCCCTATAGCGGGATGGGCTCCTACGAGCAGTACTTC
J gene: TRBJ2-3; V gene: TRBV19; clone size: .; D gene: TRBD1; CDR3 protein: CASSRTGHSTDTQYF; CDR3 DNA: TGTGCCAGTAGTAGGACAGGGCACAGCACAGATACGCAGTATTTT
J gene: TRBJ2-1; V gene: TRBV7-2; clone size: .; D gene: TRBD2; CDR3 protein: CASSLEGGSSYNEQFF; CDR3 DNA: TGTGCCAGCAGCTTAGAGGGCGGGAGTTCCTACAATGAGCAGTTCTTC
J gene: TRBJ2-5; V gene: TRBV5-6; clone size: .; D gene: .; CDR3 protein: CASSFAYSQETQYF; CDR3 DNA: TGTGCCAGCAGCTTCGCCTACTCCCAAGAGACCCAGTACTTC
J gene: TRBJ1-3; V gene: TRBV21-1; clone size: .; D gene: .; CDR3 protein: CATFRRTRNTIYF; CDR3 DNA: TGTGCCACCTTCAGACGCACCCGAAACACCATATATTTT
J gene: TRBJ2-2; V gene: TRBV9; clone size: .; D gene: .; CDR3 protein: CASSVAAGDTGELFF; CDR3 DNA: TGTGCCAGCAGCGTAGCGGCAGGGGACACCGGGGAGCTGTTTTTT
J gene: TRBJ2-1; V gene: TRBV30; clone size: once; D gene: TRBD2; CDR3 protein: CAWTGGSSYNEQFF; CDR3 DNA: TGTGCCTGGACTGGCGGGAGCTCCTACAATGAGCAGTTCTTC
J gene: TRBJ2-3; V gene: TRBV29-1; clone size: once; D gene: .; CDR3 protein: CSVGRADTQYF; CDR3 DNA: TGCAGCGTTGGGCGGGCAGATACGCAGTATTTT
J gene: TRBJ1-1; V gene: TRBV7-2; clone size: .; D gene: .; CDR3 protein: CASSLSDTVHEAFF; CDR3 DNA: TGTGCCAGCAGCTTATCTGATACGGTTCATGAAGCTTTCTTT
J gene: TRBJ2-5; V gene: TRBV12-5; clone size: .; D gene: TRBD2; CDR3 protein: CASGLGGLVNQETQYF; CDR3 DNA: TGTGCTAGTGGTTTGGGTGGACTAGTGAATCAAGAGACCCAGTACTTC
J gene: TRBJ2-1; V gene: TRBV10-2; clone size: once; D gene: .; CDR3 protein: CASSEGDGGPTYNEQFF; CDR3 DNA: TGCGCCAGCAGTGAAGGTGATGGGGGACCTACCTACAATGAGCAGTTCTTC
J gene: TRBJ2-1; V gene: TRBV11-3; clone size: .; D gene: TRBD2; CDR3 protein: CASSWVPAGSAWNEQFF; CDR3 DNA: TGTGCCAGCAGCTGGGTACCAGCGGGAAGCGCTTGGAATGAGCAGTTCTTC
J gene: TRBJ2-1; V gene: TRBV29-1; clone size: once; D gene: TRBD1; CDR3 protein: CSGGGQTNLLNEQFF; CDR3 DNA: TGCAGCGGAGGGGGACAGACTAACCTTCTCAATGAGCAGTTCTTC
J gene: TRBJ2-1; V gene: TRBV9; clone size: .; D gene: TRBD2; CDR3 protein: CASSVDLAGKQFF; CDR3 DNA: TGTGCCAGCAGCGTAGATCTAGCGGGCAAGCAGTTCTTC